This T cell receptor beta chain was observed in a study of T-cell memory formation after mild COVID-19. Study-wide findings and caveats: Later expanders leaned CD4+, whereas day 15 to 85 contracting clones were balanced CD4/CD8. Memory cells collected pre-infection included some clones that later responded, suggesting cross-reactive memory joined.

The CDR3 contains 14 residues. After removal of 5 bases from V and 7 bases from J, the junction contained 5 bases not matched to a gene. Looked up from germline, CDR1 is SGHVS and CDR2 is FQNEAQ. One entry per CDR3 protein, called by TCRdb with MiXCR from the 5' RACE reads. Of approximately 250,000 distinct CDR3 sequences listed, around 15% are singletons. To note about this clonotype: Its antigen is still unknown.

The sequence was collected from a man aged 18-30 years who had mild COVID-19 (a few samples of this study predate the infection). Cell type and time point are not known. The rearrangement uses TRBV7-8 and TRBJ1-6; 7 bases line up with TRBD1. Sequencing was done on a sample of PBMCs or a T cell subset sorted from them (not recorded which). The CDR3: CASSRGQRNSPLHF. The CDR3 DNA is TGTGCCAGCAGCCGGGGACAGAGAAATTCACCCCTCCACTTT.